This paragraph covers one TCR beta chain sequence. A read error may produce the germline difference seen at one junction end. The sample originates from a study of blood T cell repertoires in COVID-19. About the study: Samples representing acute and convalescent COVID-19 were sourced from the United States, Italy and Spain.

Germline values: CDR1 MDHEN, CDR2 SYDVKM. The CDR3 runs to 15 residues. In the authors' workflow: From reference gene primer amplification, estimates of nucleated cell counts were derived. Produced via immunoSEQ multiplex PCR; TCRdb's table is partial and in-frame only. V and J calls and clone size are given by that table; D and trimming were obtained from the DNA. This sample has 81,000 or so clones, with approximately 92% found just once. This TCR derives from a woman aged 55-70 years with active COVID-19. This chain uses TRBV28 with TRBJ2-3; 8 nucleotides line up with TRBD1. The sample taken for sequencing was peripheral blood. The CDR3 is CASSLFIEGTGTQYF. CDR3 nucleotide sequence: TGTGCCAGCAGTTTATTTATCGAGGGGACAGGTACGCAGTATTTT.